The present T cell receptor (beta chain) was sequenced within a study of shared clonotypes between healthy human individuals. Study in general: Per donor, three plates held CD4 naive cells, three held CD4 memory, two held CD8 naive and one held CD8 memory. Study results and limitations: The authors sampled blood alone, and tissue repertoires likely differ. All-four-donor shared clonotypes had higher generation probabilities than non-shared clonotypes did.

The germline V gene encodes CDR1 LGHNA and CDR2 YNFKEQ. The length of the CDR3 is 18 residues. V was clipped by 3 bases and J by 0 bases; unmatched bases: 9. Repertoires were generated with immunoSEQ multiplex PCR, while TCRdb's copy carries only in-frame clones and drops some. The sample lists a few million clones; approximately 92% were seen once. In the case of this clone: What it binds is not known.

Everyone who donated was a Caucasian adult who lived in Nashville, Tennessee. The TCR originated in a man aged 18 to 29 in good health. The sample comprised naive CD4+ T cells sorted from blood. Sample subset: CD45RA+ positively selected. The V and J genes are TRBV4-2 and TRBJ2-3, with 10 bases fitting TRBD2. In DNA, the CDR3 is TGTGCCAGCAGCCATGGGACTAGCGCATCAGAGAGCACAGATACGCAGTATTTT. This encodes CASSHGTSASESTDTQYF.